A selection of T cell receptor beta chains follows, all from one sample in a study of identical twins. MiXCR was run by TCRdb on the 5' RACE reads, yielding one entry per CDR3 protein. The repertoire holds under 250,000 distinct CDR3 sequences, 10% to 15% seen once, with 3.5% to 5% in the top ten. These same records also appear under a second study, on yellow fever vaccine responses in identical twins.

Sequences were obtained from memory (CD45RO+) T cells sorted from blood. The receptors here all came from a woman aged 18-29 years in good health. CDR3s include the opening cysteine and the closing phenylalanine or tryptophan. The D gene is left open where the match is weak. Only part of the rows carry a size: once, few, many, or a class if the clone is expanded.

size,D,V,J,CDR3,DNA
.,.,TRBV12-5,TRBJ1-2,CASGSDSNYGYTF,TGTGCTAGTGGTTCTGACAGTAACTATGGCTACACCTTC
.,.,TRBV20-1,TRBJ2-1,CSGEGGLADEQFF,TGCAGTGGAGAAGGGGGACTGGCCGATGAGCAGTTCTTC
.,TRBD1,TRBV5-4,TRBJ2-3,CASSLTQGADTQYF,TGTGCCAGCAGCTTGACTCAGGGGGCAGATACGCAGTATTTT
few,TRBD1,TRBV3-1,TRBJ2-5,CASSPRQGGKETQYF,TGTGCCAGCAGCCCGAGACAGGGTGGGAAAGAGACCCAGTACTTC
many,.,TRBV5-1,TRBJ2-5,CASSLAGGSEETQYF,TGCGCCAGCAGCTTGGCCGGGGGATCGGAAGAGACCCAGTACTTC
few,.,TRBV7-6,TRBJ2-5,CASSNRGKGTQYF,TGTGCCAGCAGCAATCGAGGGAAGGGGACCCAGTACTTC
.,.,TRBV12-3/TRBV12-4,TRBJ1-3,CASLMGGAPRSGNTIYF,TGTGCCAGCCTTATGGGAGGGGCGCCCCGCTCTGGAAACACCATATATTTT
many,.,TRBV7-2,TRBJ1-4,CASSDLDNEKLFF,TGTGCCAGCAGTGACCTAGATAATGAAAAACTGTTTTTT
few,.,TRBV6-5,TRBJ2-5,CASSGPKETQYF,TGTGCCAGCAGTGGCCCTAAGGAGACCCAGTACTTC
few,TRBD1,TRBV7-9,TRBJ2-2,CASSSRAGTGITGELFF,TGTGCCAGCAGCTCCCGGGCAGGGACAGGGATCACCGGGGAGCTGTTTTTT
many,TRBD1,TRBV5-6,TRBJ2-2,CASRGRGLWTGELFF,TGTGCCAGCCGTGGCAGGGGGCTTTGGACCGGGGAGCTGTTTTTT
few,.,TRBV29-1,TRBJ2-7,CSAMTGTAYEQYF,TGCAGCGCTATGACAGGAACAGCCTACGAGCAGTACTTC
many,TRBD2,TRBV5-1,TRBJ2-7,CASSPRTSGGTSYEQYF,TGCGCCAGCAGCCCTCGGACTAGCGGGGGGACATCCTACGAGCAGTACTTC
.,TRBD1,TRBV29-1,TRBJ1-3,CSVGGTGTENTIYF,TGCAGCGTTGGTGGGACCGGGACAGAAAACACCATATATTTT
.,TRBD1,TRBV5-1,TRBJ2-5,CASSLAGQGSLETQYF,TGCGCCAGCAGCTTGGCCGGACAGGGAAGTTTGGAGACCCAGTACTTC
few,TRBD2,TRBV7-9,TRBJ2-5,CASSRFRGELQETQYF,TGTGCCAGCAGCCGTTTTCGGGGGGAACTTCAAGAGACCCAGTACTTC
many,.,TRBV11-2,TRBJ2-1,CASSLGTRVEQFF,TGTGCCAGCAGCTTAGGTACTAGGGTTGAGCAGTTCTTC
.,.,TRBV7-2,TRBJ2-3,CASSLGQGRGTDTQYF,TGTGCCAGCAGCTTAGGGCAGGGGAGGGGCACAGATACGCAGTATTTT
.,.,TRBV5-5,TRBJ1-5,CASSLLGGSNQPQHF,TGTGCCAGCAGCTTGCTAGGGGGTAGCAATCAGCCCCAGCATTTT
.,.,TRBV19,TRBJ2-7,CASSSQQGGEQYF,TGTGCCAGTAGTAGCCAACAGGGAGGCGAGCAGTACTTC
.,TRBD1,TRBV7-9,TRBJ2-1,CASSPRAGGNEQFF,TGTGCCAGCAGCCCGCGCGCAGGGGGCAATGAGCAGTTCTTC
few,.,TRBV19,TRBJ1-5,CASNRAGYNQPQHF,TGTGCCAGTAATAGGGCAGGGTACAATCAGCCCCAGCATTTT
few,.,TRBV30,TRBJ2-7,CAWSVGSVEQYF,TGTGCCTGGAGTGTAGGGTCTGTCGAGCAGTACTTC
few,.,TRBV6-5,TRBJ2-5,CEAGGRGETQYF,TGTGAGGCCGGGGGGCGAGGGGAGACCCAGTACTTC
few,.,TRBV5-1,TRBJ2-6,CASSLDGTSGANVLTF,TGCGCCAGCAGCCTGGACGGAACCTCTGGGGCCAACGTCCTGACTTTC
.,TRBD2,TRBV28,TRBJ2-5,CASRGMGLAGASETQYF,TGTGCCAGCAGGGGAATGGGACTAGCGGGAGCTTCAGAGACCCAGTACTTC
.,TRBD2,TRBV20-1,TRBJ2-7,CSARELAGREQYF,TGCAGTGCTAGGGAACTAGCGGGGAGGGAGCAGTACTTC